This TCR beta chain was captured by sequencing in a study of blood T cell repertoires in COVID-19. The V gene end was trimmed by 1 base and the J gene end by 6 bases; junction bases not matched to a gene: 14. CDR3 length equals 20 residues. Germline CDR1 LGHNA, CDR2 YNFKEQ. Seattle's cohort entered during active infection and was followed longitudinally. The repertoire was sequenced with immunoSEQ multiplex PCR; TCRdb's copy has only in-frame clones and lacks some. The table shows hundreds of thousands of clones, with over 75% occurring only once. The sample consisted of peripheral blood. The sequence came from a man in his fifties with COVID-19, enrolled during active disease. This chain connects TRBV4-2 to TRBJ2-1, with 14 bases that match TRBD2. CDR3 loop: CASSQAAPHRLAGGPNEQFF. CDR3 nucleotides: TGTGCCAGCAGCCAAGCCGCCCCCCACAGACTAGCGGGGGGGCCCAATGAGCAGTTCTTC.